Detailed here is one TCR beta chain. Its target is not known. This sample stems from a study of cytomegalovirus exposure and HLA in healthy donors. Background on the study: Researchers previously reported finding about 110 million unique TCR beta sequences from 150 million to 200 million T cells.

Researchers ran the PCR with 60 Vbeta and 13 Jbeta primers. Using immunoSEQ multiplex PCR, the repertoire was profiled, and TCRdb retains in-frame clones only, with some absent. The sample gives approximately 210,000 clones, about 85% of which show up once; about 9.4% is in the top ten. General study results and limits: For most TCR sequences rarity was the rule, although some public TCRs occurred in many donors.

This sequence was found in a woman aged 45-65 years in good health and CMV-seropositive. The sample comprised PBMCs.

This CDR3 reads CASSPTRDQETQYF. CDR3 in DNA: TGTGCCAGCTCACCGACGCGGGACCAAGAGACCCAGTACTTC. The chain couples TRBV18 to TRBJ2-5, with D tentatively TRBD2 (5 bases). V lost 3 bases to trimming and J lost 0 bases, with 8 bases between them. The CDR3 sequence is 14 residues long. The V gene's germline CDR1 is KGHSH and CDR2 LQKENI.